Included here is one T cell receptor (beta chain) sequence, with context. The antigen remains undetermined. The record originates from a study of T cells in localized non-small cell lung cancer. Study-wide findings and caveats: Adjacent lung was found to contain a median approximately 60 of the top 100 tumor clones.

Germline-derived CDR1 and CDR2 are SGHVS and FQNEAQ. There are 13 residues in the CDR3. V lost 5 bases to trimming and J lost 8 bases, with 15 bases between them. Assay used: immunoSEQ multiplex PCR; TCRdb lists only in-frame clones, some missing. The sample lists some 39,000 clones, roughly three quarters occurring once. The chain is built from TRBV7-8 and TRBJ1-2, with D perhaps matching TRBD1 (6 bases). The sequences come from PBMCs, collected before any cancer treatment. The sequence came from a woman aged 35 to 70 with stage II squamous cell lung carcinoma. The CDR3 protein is CASSPQTGSGYTF. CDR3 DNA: TGTGCCAGCAGCCCCCAGACAGGATCCGGCTACACCTTC.